This TCR beta chain was sequenced for a study of blood T cell repertoires in COVID-19. The wider study: T cells, B-cell-depleted T cells, or PBMCs provided the cDNA or gDNA that served as material.

The CDR3 spans 11 residues. Germline loops: CDR1 DFQATT, CDR2 SNEGSKA (reference sequence). V shed 4 bases and J shed 10 bases, with 13 bases lying between them. The authors' processing: Reference gene primers were amplified, and this amplification served to estimate nucleated cell counts. TCRdb's copy holds only in-frame clones and misses some; the assay was immunoSEQ multiplex PCR. V and J calls and clone size come straight from that table; D and trimming were deduced from the DNA. The top ten hold around 10% of the sample, which has 150,000 to 180,000 clones, 83% seen once. Seattle's cohort entered during active infection and was followed longitudinally.

The receptor comes from a woman aged 60-70 years with COVID-19, enrolled during active disease. The sequenced sample was peripheral blood. This chain links TRBV20-1 with TRBJ2-5, with D unresolved. CDR3 coding DNA: TGCAGTGCTATAACGGCAGCGAGCCAGTACTTC. Translation: CSAITAASQYF.